The present TCR beta chain was sequenced within a study of beta chain features in type 1 diabetes. Study at large: Cell yields, gender and age were similar in healthy donors and patients. The examined sorted cells totaled over 85,000,000 across samples. Study-level points and caveats: Cells with high TCR expression could be over-represented by cDNA sequencing.

Cell sorting via CD45RO/CCR7/CD25/CD127/CD95/CD27 was performed to obtain CD4+ naive, central memory, regulatory and stem cell-like memory cells. About this clone itself: Its antigen is unknown.

The ends were cut back, 7 bases at V and 1 base at J, with 17 bases in the middle. Per the germline V gene, CDR1 is SNHLY and CDR2 is FYNNEI. This CDR3 region has 15 residues. Expressed TCRB transcripts were sequenced because the isolated RNA had all been reverse transcribed beforehand. Clones were sequenced by immunoSEQ multiplex PCR, and TCRdb holds only the in-frame ones, with some missing. The data show about 470,000 clones, around 28% seen once. The rearrangement joins TRBV2 to TRBJ2-7, with D tentatively TRBD2 (6 bases). The source material was naive CD4+ T cells from blood. The sequence derives from a man in his late teens or twenties in good health. The CDR3 reads CASITDYGRSYEQYF. CDR3 sequence (DNA): TGTGCCAGCATTACGGACTACGGCCGGTCCTACGAGCAGTACTTC. Looking up the rest from reference TRBV2 and TRBJ2-7 gives the full variable domain: EPEVTQTPSHQVTQMGQEVILRCVPISNHLYFYWYRQILGQKVEFLVSFYNNEISEKSEIFDDQFSVERPDGSNFTLKIRSTKLEDSAMYFCASITDYGRSYEQYFGPGTRLTVT.